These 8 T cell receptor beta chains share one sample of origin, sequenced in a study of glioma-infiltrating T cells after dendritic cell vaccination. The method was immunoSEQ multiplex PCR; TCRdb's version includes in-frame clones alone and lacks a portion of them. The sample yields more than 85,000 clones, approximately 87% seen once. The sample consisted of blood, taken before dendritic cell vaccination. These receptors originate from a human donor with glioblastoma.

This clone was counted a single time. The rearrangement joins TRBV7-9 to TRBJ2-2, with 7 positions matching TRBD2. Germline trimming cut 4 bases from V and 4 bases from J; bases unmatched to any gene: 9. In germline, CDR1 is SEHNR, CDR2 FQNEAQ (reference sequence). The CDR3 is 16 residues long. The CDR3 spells CASSYPGLGFTGELFF. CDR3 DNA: TGTGCCAGCAGCTATCCTGGACTAGGGTTCACCGGGGAGCTGTTTTTT.

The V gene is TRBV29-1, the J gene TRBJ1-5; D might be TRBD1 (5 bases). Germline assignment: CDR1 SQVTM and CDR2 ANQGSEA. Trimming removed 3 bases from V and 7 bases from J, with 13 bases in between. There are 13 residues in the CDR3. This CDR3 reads CSVEGHLGQPQHF. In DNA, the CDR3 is TGCAGCGTTGAGGGGCACCTCGGGCAGCCCCAGCATTTT.

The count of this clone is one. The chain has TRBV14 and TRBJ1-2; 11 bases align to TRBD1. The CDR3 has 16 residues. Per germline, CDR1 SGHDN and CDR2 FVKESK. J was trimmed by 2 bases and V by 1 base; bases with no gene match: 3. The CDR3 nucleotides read TGTGCCAGCAGCCAAGCGTGGACAGGGGGCAACTATGGCTACACCTTC. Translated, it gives CASSQAWTGGNYGYTF.

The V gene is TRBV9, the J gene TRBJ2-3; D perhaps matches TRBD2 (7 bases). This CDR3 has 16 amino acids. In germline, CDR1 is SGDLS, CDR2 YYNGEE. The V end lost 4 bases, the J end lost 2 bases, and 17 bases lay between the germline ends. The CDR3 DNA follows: TGTGCCAGCAGCTCAATGGGGGGGGCCTCCACAGATACGCAGTATTTT. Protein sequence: CASSSMGGASTDTQYF.

The CDR3 loop is CASSQSRGRTEGVLGEQYF. DNA for the CDR3: TGCGCCAGCAGTCAATCGAGAGGGAGGACGGAAGGGGTTTTGGGGGAGCAGTACTTC. The rearrangement links TRBV23-1 to TRBJ2-7, with D perhaps matching TRBD2 (6 bases). TRBV23-1 is an open reading frame whose function is uncertain. CDR3 length equals 19 residues. Trimming took 0 bases from V and 7 from J, leaving 28 bases between them.

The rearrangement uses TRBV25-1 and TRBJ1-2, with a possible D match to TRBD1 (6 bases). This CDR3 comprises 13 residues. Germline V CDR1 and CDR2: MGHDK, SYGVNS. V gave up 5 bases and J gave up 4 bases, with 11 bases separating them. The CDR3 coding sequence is TGTGCCAGCAGTCCCGGACAGTCCTATGGCTACACCTTC. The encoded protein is CASSPGQSYGYTF.

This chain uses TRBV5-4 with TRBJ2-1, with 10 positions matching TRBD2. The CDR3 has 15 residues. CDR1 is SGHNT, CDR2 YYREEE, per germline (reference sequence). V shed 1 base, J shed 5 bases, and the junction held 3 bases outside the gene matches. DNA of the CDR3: TGTGCCAGCAGCTTGTGGCTAGCGGGAGACAATGAGCAGTTCTTC. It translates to CASSLWLAGDNEQFF. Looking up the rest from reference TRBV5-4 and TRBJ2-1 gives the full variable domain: ETGVTQSPTHLIKTRGQQVTLRCSSQSGHNTVSWYQQALGQGPQFIFQYYREEENGRGNFPPRFSGLQFPNYSSELNVNALELDDSALYLCASSLWLAGDNEQFFGPGTRLTVL.

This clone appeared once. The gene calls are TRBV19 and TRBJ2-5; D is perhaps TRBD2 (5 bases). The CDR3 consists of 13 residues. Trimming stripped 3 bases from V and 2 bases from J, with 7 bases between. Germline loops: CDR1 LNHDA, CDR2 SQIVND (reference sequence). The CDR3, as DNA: TGTGCCAGTAGTATGACTATACAAGAGACCCAGTACTTC. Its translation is CASSMTIQETQYF.